This T cell receptor beta chain was found in a study of T-cell memory formation after mild COVID-19. TCRdb independently ran MiXCR on the 5' RACE reads; one entry per CDR3 protein. The data show hundreds of thousands of distinct CDR3 sequences, around 15% seen once. The germline V and J ends were trimmed by 4 bases and 5 bases, with 17 bases remaining between them. The CDR3 contains 15 residues. Looked up from germline, CDR1 is SGHTA and CDR2 is FQGTGA. Sequencing was carried out using PBMCs or a T cell subset sorted from them (not recorded which). The V and J genes are TRBV7-3 and TRBJ2-5, with D possibly being TRBD2 (6 bases). The sequence derives from a young man who had mild COVID-19 (a few samples of this study predate the infection). Cell type and time point are not known. CDR3 nucleotide sequence: TGTGCCAGCAGCTCAGGGACGGGGGAAAGGGAGACCCAGTACTTC. Residues: CASSSGTGERETQYF.